These 5 T cell receptor beta chains were sequenced from one sample in a study of follicular helper T cells after annual influenza vaccination. The time point was: 2013-2014 season, 7 days after vaccination. The method was immunoSEQ multiplex PCR; TCRdb's version includes in-frame clones alone and lacks a portion of them. The data hold about 5,200 clones, with roughly nine tenths observed a single time. Sequencing was performed on CXCR5+ CD38- circulating T follicular helper cells from blood, taken 7 days after influenza vaccination. Subset in this sample: circulating Tfh, non-naive CD4+CXCR5+PD-1+ (ICOS+CD38+ or ICOS-CD38-). These TCRs come from an adult who received the influenza vaccine.

The chain recombines TRBV4-1 with TRBJ2-5; D not resolved. V was trimmed by 1 base and J by 7 bases, leaving 16 bases between them. From germline, CDR1 is MGHRA and CDR2 YSYEKL. This CDR3 spans 15 amino acids. The CDR3 is CASSQGGLQTGTQYF. The CDR3 DNA follows: TGCGCCAGCAGCCAAGGAGGCCTCCAGACGGGGACCCAGTACTTC.

The V and J genes are TRBV28 and TRBJ1-5; a possible D gene is TRBD1 (5 bases). Germline CDR1 reads MDHEN; CDR2 reads SYDVKM. Trimming took 3 bases from V and 2 from J, leaving 17 bases between them. This CDR3 region has 17 residues. The CDR3 sequence: CASSFSGGSGGNQPQHF. CDR3 DNA sequence: TGTGCCAGCAGTTTCTCCGGGGGAAGTGGGGGCAATCAGCCCCAGCATTTT.

The chain links TRBV4-1 to TRBJ2-1, with TRBD2 matching over 13 bases. The CDR3 length is 18 residues. The junction had 9 bases not matched to a gene; V was cut back by 1 base and J by 6 bases. The V gene's germline CDR1 is MGHRA and CDR2 YSYEKL. The CDR3 is CASSQARLAGGQGNEQFF. The CDR3 DNA reads TGCGCCAGCAGCCAAGCTAGACTAGCGGGAGGTCAGGGCAATGAGCAGTTCTTC.

The chain employs TRBV29-1 and TRBJ2-1, with D tentatively TRBD1 (5 bases). The ends were cut back, 4 bases at V and 6 bases at J, with 13 bases in the middle. CDR3 length: 13 amino acids. Germline V gene sequence: CDR1 SQVTM, CDR2 ANQGSEA. The CDR3 nucleotides are TGCAGCGTTGTTCCAGGGTGGGGCAATGAGCAGTTCTTC. This codes for CSVVPGWGNEQFF.

V usage is TRBV19 and J usage is TRBJ2-3, with D unresolved. Trimming stripped 4 bases from V and 3 bases from J, with 14 bases between. CDR1 is LNHDA, CDR2 SQIVND, per germline (reference sequence). CDR3 length: 15 amino acids. The CDR3 here is CASSNGEVGTDTQYF. The DNA of the CDR3 is TGTGCCAGTAGTAACGGTGAGGTTGGTACAGATACGCAGTATTTT.